This record concerns one T cell receptor (beta chain) sequence. The target antigen is unknown. Primers: 60 Vbeta forward and 13 Jbeta reverse. This table comes from immunoSEQ multiplex PCR, and its TCRdb copy is limited to in-frame clones, with some not included. The sample contains under 200,000 clones, approximately 80% of which appear only once. This record comes from a study of cytomegalovirus exposure and HLA in healthy donors. The study, taken as a whole, reports: Roughly uniform depth of sequencing across donors was assumed in presence/absence analyses. About 87% or about 30% of the time was how often most TCR beta V segments were productive, according to an earlier analysis.

Unrecorded immune exposure was likely among donors, who were nominally healthy when sampled. From germline, CDR1 is MDHEN and CDR2 SYDVKM. The germline V and J ends were trimmed by 6 bases and 9 bases, with 21 bases remaining between them. CDR3 length equals 15 residues. This chain connects TRBV28 to TRBJ2-1; a weak D match, TRBD2 (7 bases). The sequence came from a woman in her forties or fifties in good health and CMV-seronegative. The source material was PBMCs. The CDR3 sequence is CASRGGQVGSIEQFF. CDR3 bases: TGTGCCAGCAGGGGGGGGCAGGTGGGGAGTATTGAGCAGTTCTTC.